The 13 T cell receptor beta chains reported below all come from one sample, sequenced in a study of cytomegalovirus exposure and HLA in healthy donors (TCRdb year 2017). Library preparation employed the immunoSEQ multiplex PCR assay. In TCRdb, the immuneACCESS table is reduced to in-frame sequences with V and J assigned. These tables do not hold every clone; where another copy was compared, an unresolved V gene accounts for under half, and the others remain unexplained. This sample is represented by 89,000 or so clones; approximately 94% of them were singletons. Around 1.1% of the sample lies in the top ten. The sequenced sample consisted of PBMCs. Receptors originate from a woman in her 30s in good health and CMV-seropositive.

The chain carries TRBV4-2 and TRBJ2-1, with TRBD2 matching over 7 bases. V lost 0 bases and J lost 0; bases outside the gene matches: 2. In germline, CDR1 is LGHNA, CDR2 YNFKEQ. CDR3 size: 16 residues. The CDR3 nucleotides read TGTGCCAGCAGCCAAGAGGGGGGGAACTCCTACAATGAGCAGTTCTTC. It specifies CASSQEGGNSYNEQFF.

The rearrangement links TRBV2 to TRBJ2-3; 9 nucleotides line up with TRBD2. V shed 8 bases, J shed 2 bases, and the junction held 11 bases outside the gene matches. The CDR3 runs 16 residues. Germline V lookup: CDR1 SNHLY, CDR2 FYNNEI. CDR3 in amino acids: CASVYPGGRDTDTQYF. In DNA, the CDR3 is TGTGCCAGCGTCTATCCTGGCGGGAGGGACACAGATACGCAGTATTTT.

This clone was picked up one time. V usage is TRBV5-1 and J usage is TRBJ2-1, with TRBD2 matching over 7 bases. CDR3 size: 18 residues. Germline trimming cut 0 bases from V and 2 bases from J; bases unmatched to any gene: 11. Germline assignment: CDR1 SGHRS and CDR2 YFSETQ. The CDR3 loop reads CASSLDPLRAGTYNEQFF. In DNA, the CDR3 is TGCGCCAGCAGCTTGGATCCCCTCAGAGCGGGGACCTACAATGAGCAGTTCTTC.

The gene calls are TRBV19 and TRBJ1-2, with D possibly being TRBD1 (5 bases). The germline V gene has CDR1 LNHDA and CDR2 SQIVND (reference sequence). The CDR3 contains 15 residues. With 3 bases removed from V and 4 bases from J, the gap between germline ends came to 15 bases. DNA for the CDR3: TGTGCCAGTAGTATTGGGCTGGGCAGGGCCTATGGCTACACCTTC. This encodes CASSIGLGRAYGYTF.

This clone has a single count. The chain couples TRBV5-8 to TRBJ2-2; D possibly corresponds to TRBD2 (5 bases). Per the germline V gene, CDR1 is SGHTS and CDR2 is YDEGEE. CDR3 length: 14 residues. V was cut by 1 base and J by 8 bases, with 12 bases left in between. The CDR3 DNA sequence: TGTGCCAGCAGCTTGCGGGGTGCAACGGGGGAGCTGTTTTTT. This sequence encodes CASSLRGATGELFF. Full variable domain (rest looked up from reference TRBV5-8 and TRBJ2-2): EAGVTQSPTHLIKTRGQQATLRCSPISGHTSVYWYQQALGLGLQFLLWYDEGEERNRGNFPPRFSGRQFPNYSSELNVNALELEDSALYLCASSLRGATGELFFGEGSRLTVL.

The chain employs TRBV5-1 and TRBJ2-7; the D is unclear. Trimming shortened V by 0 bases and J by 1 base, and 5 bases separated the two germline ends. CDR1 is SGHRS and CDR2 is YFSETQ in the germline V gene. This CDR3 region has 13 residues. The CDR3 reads CASSLAISYEQYF. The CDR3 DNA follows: TGCGCCAGCAGCTTGGCCATTTCCTACGAGCAGTACTTC. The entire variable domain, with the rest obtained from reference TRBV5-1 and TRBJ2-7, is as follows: KAGVTQTPRYLIKTRGQQVTLSCSPISGHRSVSWYQQTPGQGLQFLFEYFSETQRNKGNFPGRFSGRQFSNSRSEMNVSTLELGDSALYLCASSLAISYEQYFGPGTRLTVT.

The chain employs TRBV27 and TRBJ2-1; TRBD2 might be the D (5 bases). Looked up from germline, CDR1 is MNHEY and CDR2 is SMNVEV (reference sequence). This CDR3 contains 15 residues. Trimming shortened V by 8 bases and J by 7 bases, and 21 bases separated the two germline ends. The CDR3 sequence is CASGLGGSSGNEQFF. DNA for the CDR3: TGTGCCAGCGGCCTGGGTGGGAGTTCAGGAAATGAGCAGTTCTTC.

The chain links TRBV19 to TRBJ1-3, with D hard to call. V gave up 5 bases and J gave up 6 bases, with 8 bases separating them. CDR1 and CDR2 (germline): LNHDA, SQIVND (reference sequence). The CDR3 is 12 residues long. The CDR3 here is CASSRSVNTIYF. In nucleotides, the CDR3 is TGTGCCAGTAGTCGTTCAGTAAACACCATATATTTT.

DNA for the CDR3: TGTGCCTGGGAGCGGGGCACAGATACGCAGTATTTT. Protein product: CAWERGTDTQYF. The rearrangement uses TRBV30 and TRBJ2-3; maybe TRBD2 (6 bases). CDR3 length equals 12 residues. Trimming shortened V by 5 bases and J by 1 base, and 7 bases separated the two germline ends. Germline-derived CDR1 and CDR2 are GTSNPN and SVGIG (reference sequence).

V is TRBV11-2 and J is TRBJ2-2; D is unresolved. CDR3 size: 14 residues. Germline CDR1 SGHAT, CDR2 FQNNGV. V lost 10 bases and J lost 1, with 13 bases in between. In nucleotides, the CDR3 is TGTGCCACTCCTGTCGCGCAGAACACCGGGGAGCTGTTTTTT. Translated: CATPVAQNTGELFF.

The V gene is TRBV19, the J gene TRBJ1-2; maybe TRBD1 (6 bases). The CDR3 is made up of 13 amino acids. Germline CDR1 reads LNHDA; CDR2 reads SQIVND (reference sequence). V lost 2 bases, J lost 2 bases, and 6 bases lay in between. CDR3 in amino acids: CASSIQGNYGYTF. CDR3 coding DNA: TGTGCCAGTAGTATACAGGGGAACTATGGCTACACCTTC.

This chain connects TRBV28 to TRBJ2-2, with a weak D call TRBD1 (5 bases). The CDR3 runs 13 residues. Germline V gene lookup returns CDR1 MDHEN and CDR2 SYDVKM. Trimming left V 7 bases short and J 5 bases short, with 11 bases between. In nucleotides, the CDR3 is TGTGCCAGCACCCTGACAGAGACCGGGGAGCTGTTTTTT. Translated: CASTLTETGELFF.

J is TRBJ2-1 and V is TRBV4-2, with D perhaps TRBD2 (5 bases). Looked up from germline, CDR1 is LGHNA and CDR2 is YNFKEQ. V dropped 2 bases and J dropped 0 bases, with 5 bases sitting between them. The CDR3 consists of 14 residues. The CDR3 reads CASSQRDSYNEQFF. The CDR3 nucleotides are TGTGCCAGCAGCCAACGGGACTCCTACAATGAGCAGTTCTTC.